Following are 18 T cell receptor beta chains from one sample sequenced in a study of patients and donors after allogeneic stem cell transplantation. Each CDR3 protein is one row after TCRdb ran MiXCR on the RT-PCR reads. The profile covers about 24,000 distinct CDR3 sequences, with about 42% appearing a single time and roughly 79% taken by the ten largest. Sequencing input: blood, either unsorted or a sorted T cell fraction (not recorded which). The receptors come from a human donor who was either an allogeneic HSCT recipient or a stem cell or donor lymphocyte infusion donor (not recorded which). It is not recorded whose cells these are; they may come from a transplant donor.

Here the CDR3 reads CASSGTSGRRYTDTQYF. The CDR3, as DNA: TGTGCCAGCAGCGGGACTAGCGGGAGAAGGTACACAGATACGCAGTATTTT. The rearrangement joins TRBV9 to TRBJ2-3; 13 bases match TRBD2. With V trimmed by 3 bases and J by 2 bases, 6 bases remained unmatched. The germline V gene encodes CDR1 SGDLS and CDR2 YYNGEE. This CDR3 comprises 17 residues.

This clonotype was seen at least ten times. The chain joins TRBV6-2 or TRBV6-3 to TRBJ1-5; D may be TRBD1 (5 bases). CDR1 MNHEY and CDR2 SVGEGT come from the germline V gene. With 2 bases removed from V and 0 bases from J, the gap between germline ends came to 8 bases. The CDR3 loop spans 15 amino acids. CDR3 nucleotide sequence: TGTGCCAGCAGTTACAGGGGCTATAGCAATCAGCCCCAGCATTTT. The encoded protein is CASSYRGYSNQPQHF.

This chain joins TRBV6-5 and TRBJ2-2, with TRBD1 matching 9 bases. CDR1 is MNHEY, CDR2 SVGAGI, per germline. The J segment lost 4 bases and the V segment lost 4 bases, leaving 4 bases of the junction unmatched. This CDR3 comprises 15 residues. The CDR3: CASSFGQGSTGELFF. CDR3 nucleotide sequence: TGTGCCAGCAGTTTCGGACAGGGGAGCACCGGGGAGCTGTTTTTT.

The chain joins TRBV11-2 to TRBJ2-5, with 9 positions matching TRBD1. Trimming removed 3 bases from V and 2 bases from J; junction bases left unmatched: 7. The CDR3 consists of 16 residues. Germline lookup yields CDR1 SGHAT and CDR2 FQNNGV. The CDR3 loop reads CASSFVTGGPQETQYF. CDR3 in DNA: TGTGCCAGCAGCTTCGTAACAGGGGGCCCTCAAGAGACCCAGTACTTC.

The chain recombines TRBV11-2 with TRBJ1-3; 8 bases fit TRBD1. Trimming removed 3 bases from V and 4 bases from J; junction bases left unmatched: 8. The CDR3 is 16 residues long. The germline CDR1 and CDR2 sequences are SGHAT and FQNNGV. This chain's CDR3 is CASSFGQGHPGNTIYF. The DNA for the CDR3 is TGTGCCAGCAGCTTCGGACAGGGCCATCCAGGAAACACCATATATTTT.

This sequence joins TRBV12-3 or TRBV12-4 and TRBJ1-1, with TRBD1 identical over 8 bases. V trimming: 5 bases; J trimming: 5 bases; junction bases outside the gene matches: 7. The CDR3 extends over 14 amino acids. The CDR3 DNA is TGTGCCAGCAGTCCATGGACAGGGAGGACTGAAGCTTTCTTT. Translated: CASSPWTGRTEAFF.

This clonotype turned up a few times. V usage is TRBV10-3 and J usage is TRBJ2-3; the D gene is possibly TRBD2 (6 bases). Trimming took 7 bases from V and 1 from J, leaving 9 bases between them. Germline V gene data show CDR1 as ENHRY and CDR2 as SYGVKD. The CDR3 loop spans 13 amino acids. The chain's CDR3 is CAINAGRTDTQYF. CDR3 in DNA: TGTGCCATCAATGCGGGGCGCACAGATACGCAGTATTTT.

The rearrangement uses TRBV10-3 and TRBJ1-5; 8 bases line up with TRBD1. The CDR3 extends over 15 amino acids. Trimming cost V 6 bases and J 3 bases; bases outside gene matches: 7. The germline CDR1 and CDR2 sequences are ENHRY and SYGVKD. The CDR3 DNA reads TGTGCCATCAGCCGGACAGGGTTGGTCAATCAGCCCCAGCATTTT. This gives the protein CAISRTGLVNQPQHF.

The chain joins TRBV28 to TRBJ1-5; perhaps TRBD1 as D (6 bases). The CDR3 is made up of 16 amino acids. Trimming took 1 base from V and 3 from J, leaving 13 bases between them. From germline, CDR1 is MDHEN and CDR2 SYDVKM. The CDR3: CASSLFPGAANQPQHF. CDR3 nucleotide sequence: TGTGCCAGCAGTTTATTTCCGGGGGCGGCCAATCAGCCCCAGCATTTT.

This clonotype has a count of ten or more. The chain carries TRBV5-5 and TRBJ2-7, with no clear D. Per the germline V gene, CDR1 is SGHKS and CDR2 is YYEKEE (reference sequence). Trimming took off 4 bases at V and 2 bases at J, with 10 bases between the two ends. This CDR3 is built from 13 residues. In DNA, the CDR3 is TGTGCCAGCAGCAAAGACACTGCCTACGAGCAGTACTTC. Its protein is CASSKDTAYEQYF.

This clonotype was seen only a few times. The chain combines TRBV11-2 with TRBJ1-2, with a weak D call TRBD1 (6 bases). The V gene lost 0 bases and the J gene lost 8 bases, with 16 bases spanning the gap. Germline-derived CDR1 and CDR2 are SGHAT and FQNNGV. The CDR3 sequence is 15 residues long. DNA for the CDR3: TGTGCCAGCAGCTTAGAAGGGGGTGAATGGGGCGGCTACACCTTC. It codes for CASSLEGGEWGGYTF.

The chain is built from TRBV7-9 and TRBJ2-7, with D possibly being TRBD1 or TRBD2 (5 bases each). This CDR3 region has 17 residues. Trimming pared 5 bases from V and 4 bases from J, leaving 24 bases between. Germline V lookup: CDR1 SEHNR, CDR2 FQNEAQ (reference sequence). The CDR3 sequence: CASSEFTPGPSLYEQYF. The CDR3 DNA sequence: TGTGCCAGCAGCGAATTCACACCGGGACCTAGCTTATACGAGCAGTACTTC.

The chain couples TRBV5-4 to TRBJ2-2; no definite D call. The germline CDR1 and CDR2 sequences are SGHNT and YYREEE (reference sequence). V lost 4 bases to trimming and J lost 3 bases, with 10 bases between them. The CDR3 totals 14 residues. The CDR3 nucleotides are TGTGCCAGCAGCATACTCCGGGACACCGGGGAGCTGTTTTTT. It yields the protein CASSILRDTGELFF.

This clonotype was detected a few times. J is TRBJ1-1 and V is TRBV12-3 or TRBV12-4, with 7 bases identical to TRBD1. The CDR3 contains 12 residues. V lost 10 bases to trimming and J lost 5 bases; unmatched junction nucleotides: 7. CDR3 in DNA: TGTGCCACGGCAGGGGGAGGGACTGAAGCTTTCTTT. Translation gives CATAGGGTEAFF.

This clonotype showed up just a few times. This chain links TRBV20-1 with TRBJ1-5, with D tentatively TRBD1 (5 bases). Germline CDR1 DFQATT, CDR2 SNEGSKA (reference sequence). V shed 6 bases and J shed 3 bases, with 18 bases lying between them. The CDR3 runs 15 residues. Here the CDR3 reads CSAYTPRGPNQPQHF. In nucleotides, the CDR3 is TGCAGTGCCTACACCCCTCGGGGCCCCAATCAGCCCCAGCATTTT.

This chain uses TRBV5-1 with TRBJ1-1, with D perhaps matching TRBD1 (5 bases). Trimming removed 3 bases from V and 0 bases from J, with 12 bases in between. The CDR3 spans 15 residues. The germline CDR1 and CDR2 sequences are SGHRS and YFSETQ. The CDR3 coding sequence is TGCGCCAGCAGCTCGGTCCCAGGGATGAACACTGAAGCTTTCTTT. Its protein product is CASSSVPGMNTEAFF. The full variable domain, with the rest looked up from reference TRBV5-1 and TRBJ1-1, is KAGVTQTPRYLIKTRGQQVTLSCSPISGHRSVSWYQQTPGQGLQFLFEYFSETQRNKGNFPGRFSGRQFSNSRSEMNVSTLELGDSALYLCASSSVPGMNTEAFFGQGTRLTVV.

In DNA form, the CDR3 reads TGCGCCAGCAGCTTTTCCCAGGGCCGCCAAGGGCTTGGCTACACCTTC. Its protein is CASSFSQGRQGLGYTF. The gene calls are TRBV5-1 and TRBJ1-2, with D tentatively TRBD1 (5 bases). This CDR3 region has 16 residues. V lost 2 bases and J lost 7, with 21 bases in between. Germline values: CDR1 SGHRS, CDR2 YFSETQ.

In this sample, this clonotype turned up a few times. DNA for the CDR3: TGCGCCAGCAGCCAAGTCACAGATACGCAGTATTTT. Protein: CASSQVTDTQYF. The V gene is TRBV4-1, the J gene TRBJ2-3; D unresolved. CDR3 length: 12 residues. V gave up 1 base and J gave up 2 bases, with 1 base separating them. Germline assignment: CDR1 MGHRA and CDR2 YSYEKL.